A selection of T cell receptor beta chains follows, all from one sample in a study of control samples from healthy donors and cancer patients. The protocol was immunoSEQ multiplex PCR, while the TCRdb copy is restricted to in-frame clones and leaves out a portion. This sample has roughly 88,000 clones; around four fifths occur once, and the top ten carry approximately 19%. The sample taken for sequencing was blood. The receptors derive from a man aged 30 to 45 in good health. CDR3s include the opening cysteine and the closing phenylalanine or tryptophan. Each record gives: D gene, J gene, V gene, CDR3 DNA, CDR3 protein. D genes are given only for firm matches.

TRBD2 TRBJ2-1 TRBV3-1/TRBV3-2 TGTGCCAGCAGCCACTCGGGACTAGCATATGAGCAGTTCTTC CASSHSGLAYEQFF
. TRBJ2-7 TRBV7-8 TGTGCCAGCAGCTTATCAGGGGACGAGCAGTACTTC CASSLSGDEQYF
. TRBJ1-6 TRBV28 TGTGCCAGCAGCCGGGGTGGGGGACATTCACCCCTCCACTTT CASSRGGGHSPLHF
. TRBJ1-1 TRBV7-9 TGTGCCAGCAGCTCTGACATGAACACTGAAGCTTTCTTT CASSSDMNTEAFF
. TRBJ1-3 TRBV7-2 TGTGCCAGCAGCGTAGCTAACTCTGGAAACACCATATATTTT CASSVANSGNTIYF
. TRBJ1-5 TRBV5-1 TGCGCCAGCAGCCTCGACAATCCAGACAATCAGCCCCAGCATTTT CASSLDNPDNQPQHF
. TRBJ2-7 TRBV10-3 TGTGCCATCATTAGGGACGGGGGGCCAGTCGAGCAGTACTTC CAIIRDGGPVEQYF
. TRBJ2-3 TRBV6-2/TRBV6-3 TGTGCCAGCAGTTATGTCCTCCAAACAGATACGCAGTATTTT CASSYVLQTDTQYF
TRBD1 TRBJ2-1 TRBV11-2 TGTGCCAGCAGCTTAGTTCTTCCGACAGGGGCGTTTCACTATGAGCAGTTCTTC CASSLVLPTGAFHYEQFF
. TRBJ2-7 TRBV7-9 TGTGCCAGCAGCCCCTCTGGGCCTAGGAACTACGAGCAGTACTTC CASSPSGPRNYEQYF